A selection of T cell receptor beta chains follows, all from one sample in a study of blood T cell repertoires in COVID-19. The data were produced by immunoSEQ multiplex PCR, yet TCRdb's version contains in-frame clones alone and is incomplete. This table holds fewer than 300,000 clones, around 87% found once. Sequenced input: peripheral blood. Receptors originate from a woman in her 50s with acute or convalescent COVID-19. CDR3s include the opening cysteine and the closing phenylalanine or tryptophan. Each record gives: CDR3 DNA, CDR3 protein, J gene, V gene, D gene, clone size. The D gene is left open where the match is weak. A clone size is listed for some rows: how often the clone was seen (once, few, many), or a class if it is expanded.

CDR3nt: TGTGCCAGCAGTAGGACAGGGTCAGGCACTGAAGCTTTCTTT
CDR3aa: CASSRTGSGTEAFF
j_gene: TRBJ1-1
v_gene: TRBV6-5
d_gene: TRBD1
abundance: -

CDR3nt: TGTGCCAGCAGTGATAGGCAACTAAGAGGGGCCAAAAACATTCAGTACTTC
CDR3aa: CASSDRQLRGAKNIQYF
j_gene: TRBJ2-4
v_gene: TRBV2
d_gene: -
abundance: -

CDR3nt: TGTGCCAGCAGCTTGGGACAGGGTACTAGCACAGATACGCAGTATTTT
CDR3aa: CASSLGQGTSTDTQYF
j_gene: TRBJ2-3
v_gene: TRBV5-4
d_gene: TRBD1
abundance: -

CDR3nt: TGCGCCAGCAGCCCCGACGAAGGACAGGGTTATGCGGGCTACACCTTC
CDR3aa: CASSPDEGQGYAGYTF
j_gene: TRBJ1-2
v_gene: TRBV5-1
d_gene: TRBD1
abundance: once

CDR3nt: TGCAGTGCTAGTATGCGTTACAATGAGCAGTTCTTC
CDR3aa: CSASMRYNEQFF
j_gene: TRBJ2-1
v_gene: TRBV20-1
d_gene: -
abundance: -

CDR3nt: TGTGCCAGCACCAGCTACGAGCAGTACTTC
CDR3aa: CASTSYEQYF
j_gene: TRBJ2-7
v_gene: TRBV2
d_gene: -
abundance: few

CDR3nt: TGTGCCAGCAGTTACGCCCCCCGGGGTACCTACGAGCAGTACTTC
CDR3aa: CASSYAPRGTYEQYF
j_gene: TRBJ2-7
v_gene: TRBV6-6
d_gene: -
abundance: -

CDR3nt: TGTGCCAGCATCACAAGGGGACTAGACTCCTACGAGCAGTACTTC
CDR3aa: CASITRGLDSYEQYF
j_gene: TRBJ2-7
v_gene: TRBV28
d_gene: TRBD2
abundance: -

CDR3nt: TGTGCCAGCAGCCAGGATTGGACTGTTAATGAGCAGTTCTTC
CDR3aa: CASSQDWTVNEQFF
j_gene: TRBJ2-1
v_gene: TRBV4-2
d_gene: -
abundance: -

CDR3nt: TGTGCCAGCAGTTTGAACAGTCCCTCCTCTGGAAACACCATATATTTT
CDR3aa: CASSLNSPSSGNTIYF
j_gene: TRBJ1-3
v_gene: TRBV27
d_gene: -
abundance: -

CDR3nt: TGTGCCAGCAGCTCCAGGGACTCGAACACTGAAGCTTTCTTT
CDR3aa: CASSSRDSNTEAFF
j_gene: TRBJ1-1
v_gene: TRBV5-8
d_gene: -
abundance: -

CDR3nt: TGTGCCAGCAGCTTGGCTAGCGGGAGCACAGATACGCAGTATTTT
CDR3aa: CASSLASGSTDTQYF
j_gene: TRBJ2-3
v_gene: TRBV5-5
d_gene: TRBD2
abundance: -

CDR3nt: TGTGCCAGCAGCTTCTTGGGAGGGGGGGGTGAGCAGTTCTTC
CDR3aa: CASSFLGGGGEQFF
j_gene: TRBJ2-1
v_gene: TRBV7-8
d_gene: -
abundance: -

CDR3nt: TGTGCCAGCGTTCAGGGCACAGATACGCAGTATTTT
CDR3aa: CASVQGTDTQYF
j_gene: TRBJ2-3
v_gene: TRBV3-1/TRBV3-2
d_gene: -
abundance: many

CDR3nt: TGTGCCAGCAGCCCCCGGTTTCCTGGGGCCAACGTCCTGACTTTC
CDR3aa: CASSPRFPGANVLTF
j_gene: TRBJ2-6
v_gene: TRBV7-3
d_gene: -
abundance: -

CDR3nt: TGTGCCAGCAGCTTGATGTACAGTTATAATTCACCCCTCCACTTT
CDR3aa: CASSLMYSYNSPLHF
j_gene: TRBJ1-6
v_gene: TRBV5-8
d_gene: -
abundance: once

CDR3nt: TGTGCCTGGAGTGTACAGGACCATCAGCCCCAGCATTTT
CDR3aa: CAWSVQDHQPQHF
j_gene: TRBJ1-5
v_gene: TRBV30
d_gene: -
abundance: -

CDR3nt: TGTGCCAGCAGCCGTGGGGGCCATGAGACCCAGTACTTC
CDR3aa: CASSRGGHETQYF
j_gene: TRBJ2-5
v_gene: TRBV9
d_gene: -
abundance: -

CDR3nt: TGCGCCAGCAGCTTGGGACCGGGGGGAGATGAAAAACTGTTTTTT
CDR3aa: CASSLGPGGDEKLFF
j_gene: TRBJ1-4
v_gene: TRBV5-1
d_gene: -
abundance: -

CDR3nt: TGTGCCAGCAGCTTCGGGGGGCGAGAGACCCAGTACTTC
CDR3aa: CASSFGGRETQYF
j_gene: TRBJ2-5
v_gene: TRBV7-3
d_gene: -
abundance: -